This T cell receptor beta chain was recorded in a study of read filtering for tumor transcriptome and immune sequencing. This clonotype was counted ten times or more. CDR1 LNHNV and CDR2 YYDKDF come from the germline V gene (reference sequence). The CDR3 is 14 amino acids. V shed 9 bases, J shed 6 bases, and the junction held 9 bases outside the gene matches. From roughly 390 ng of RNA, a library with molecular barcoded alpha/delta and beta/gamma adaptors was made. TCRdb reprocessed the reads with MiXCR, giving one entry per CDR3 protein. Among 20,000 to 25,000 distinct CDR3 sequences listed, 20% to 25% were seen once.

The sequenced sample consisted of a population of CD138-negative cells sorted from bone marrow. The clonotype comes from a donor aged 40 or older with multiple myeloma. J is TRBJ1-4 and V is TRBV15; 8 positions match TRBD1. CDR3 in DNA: TGTGCCACGCGACAGGGGAGGGACGATGAAAAACTGTTTTTT. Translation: CATRQGRDDEKLFF.